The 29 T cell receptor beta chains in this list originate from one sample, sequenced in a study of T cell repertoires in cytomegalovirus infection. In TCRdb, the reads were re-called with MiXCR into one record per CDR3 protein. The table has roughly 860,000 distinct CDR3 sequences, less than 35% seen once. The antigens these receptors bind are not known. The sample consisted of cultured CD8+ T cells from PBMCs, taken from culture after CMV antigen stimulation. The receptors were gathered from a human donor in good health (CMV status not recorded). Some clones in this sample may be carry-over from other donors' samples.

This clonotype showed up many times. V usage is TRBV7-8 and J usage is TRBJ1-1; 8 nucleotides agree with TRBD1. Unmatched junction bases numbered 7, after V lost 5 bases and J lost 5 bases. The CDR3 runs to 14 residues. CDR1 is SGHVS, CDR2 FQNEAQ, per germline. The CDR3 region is CASSVRQGRTEAFF. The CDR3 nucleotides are TGTGCCAGCAGCGTTAGACAGGGGAGAACTGAAGCTTTCTTT.

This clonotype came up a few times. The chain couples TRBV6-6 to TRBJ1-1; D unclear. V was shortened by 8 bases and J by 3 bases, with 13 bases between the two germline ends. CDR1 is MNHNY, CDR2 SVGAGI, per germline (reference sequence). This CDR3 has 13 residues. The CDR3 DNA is TGTGCCAGCTACGGAGTACTGGACACTGAAGCTTTCTTT. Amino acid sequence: CASYGVLDTEAFF.

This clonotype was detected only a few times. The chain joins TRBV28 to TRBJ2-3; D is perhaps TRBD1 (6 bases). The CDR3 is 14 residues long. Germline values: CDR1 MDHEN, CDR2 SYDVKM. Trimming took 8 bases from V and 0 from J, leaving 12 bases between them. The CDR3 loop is CASHRVQSTDTQYF. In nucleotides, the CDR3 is TGTGCCAGCCACAGGGTACAAAGCACAGATACGCAGTATTTT. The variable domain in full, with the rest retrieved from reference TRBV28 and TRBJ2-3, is DVKVTQSSRYLVKRTGEKVFLECVQDMDHENMFWYRQDPGLGLRLIYFSYDVKMKEKGDIPEGYSVSREKKERFSLILESASTNQTSMYLCASHRVQSTDTQYFGPGTRLTVL.

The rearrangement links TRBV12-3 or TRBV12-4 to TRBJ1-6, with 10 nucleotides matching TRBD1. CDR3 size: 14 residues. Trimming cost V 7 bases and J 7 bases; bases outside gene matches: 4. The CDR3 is CASTRDRGNSPLHF. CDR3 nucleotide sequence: TGTGCCAGCACCCGGGACAGGGGCAATTCACCCCTCCACTTT.

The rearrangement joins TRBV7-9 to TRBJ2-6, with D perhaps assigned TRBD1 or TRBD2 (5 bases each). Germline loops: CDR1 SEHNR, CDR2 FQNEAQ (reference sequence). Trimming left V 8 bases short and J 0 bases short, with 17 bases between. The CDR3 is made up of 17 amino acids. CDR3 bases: TGTGCCAGCTGCGATGGGACCTTAAGCTCTGGGGCCAACGTCCTGACTTTC. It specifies CASCDGTLSSGANVLTF.

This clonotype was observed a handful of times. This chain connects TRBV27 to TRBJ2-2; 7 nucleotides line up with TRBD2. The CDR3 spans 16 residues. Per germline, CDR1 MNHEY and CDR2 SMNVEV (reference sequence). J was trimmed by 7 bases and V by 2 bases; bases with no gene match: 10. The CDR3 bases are TGTGCCAGCAGTTTAGATGGCGGGGGATTCAGCGGGGAGCTGTTTTTT. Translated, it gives CASSLDGGGFSGELFF.

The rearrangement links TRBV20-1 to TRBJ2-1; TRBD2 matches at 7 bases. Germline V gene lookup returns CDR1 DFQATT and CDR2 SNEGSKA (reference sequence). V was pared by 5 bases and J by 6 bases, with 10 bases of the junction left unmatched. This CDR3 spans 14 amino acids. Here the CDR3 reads CSAGNLSGVNEQFF. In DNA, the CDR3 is TGCAGTGCTGGGAACTTAAGCGGGGTCAATGAGCAGTTCTTC.

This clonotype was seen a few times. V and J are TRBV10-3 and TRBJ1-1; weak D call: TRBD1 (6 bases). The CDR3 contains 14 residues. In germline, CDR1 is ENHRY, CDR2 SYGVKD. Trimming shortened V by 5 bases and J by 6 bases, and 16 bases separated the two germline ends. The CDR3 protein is CAISPEGGESEAFF. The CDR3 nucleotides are TGTGCCATCAGTCCGGAGGGGGGAGAGTCTGAAGCTTTCTTT.

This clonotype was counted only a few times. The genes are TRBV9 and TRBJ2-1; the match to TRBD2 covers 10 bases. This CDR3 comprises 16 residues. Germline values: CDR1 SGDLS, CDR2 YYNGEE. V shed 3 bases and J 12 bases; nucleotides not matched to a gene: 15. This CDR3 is CASSDAASGGPKVQFF. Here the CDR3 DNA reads TGTGCCAGCAGCGATGCGGCTAGCGGGGGCCCCAAGGTGCAGTTCTTC.

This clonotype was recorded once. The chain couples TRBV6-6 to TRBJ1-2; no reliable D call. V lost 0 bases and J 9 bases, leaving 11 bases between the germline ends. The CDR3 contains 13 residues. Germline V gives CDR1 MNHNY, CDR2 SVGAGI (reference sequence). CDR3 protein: CASSYSNVLSYTF. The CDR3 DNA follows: TGTGCCAGCAGTTACTCAAACGTGTTAAGCTACACCTTC.

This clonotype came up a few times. In nucleotides, the CDR3 is TGTGCCAGCAGTCACCTTATGACAGGGGGAAGTGGCTACACCTTC. It yields the protein CASSHLMTGGSGYTF. The chain uses TRBV12-3 or TRBV12-4 and TRBJ1-2; 9 bases match TRBD1. The J segment lost 7 bases and the V segment lost 5 bases, leaving 11 bases of the junction unmatched. The length of the CDR3 is 15 residues.

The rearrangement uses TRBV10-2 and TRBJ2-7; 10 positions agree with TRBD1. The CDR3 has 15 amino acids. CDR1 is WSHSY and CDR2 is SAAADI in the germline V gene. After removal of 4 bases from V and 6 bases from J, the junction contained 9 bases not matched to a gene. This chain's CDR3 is CASSGQPGQGREQYV. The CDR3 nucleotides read TGCGCCAGCAGTGGACAACCGGGACAGGGGCGCGAGCAGTACGTC.

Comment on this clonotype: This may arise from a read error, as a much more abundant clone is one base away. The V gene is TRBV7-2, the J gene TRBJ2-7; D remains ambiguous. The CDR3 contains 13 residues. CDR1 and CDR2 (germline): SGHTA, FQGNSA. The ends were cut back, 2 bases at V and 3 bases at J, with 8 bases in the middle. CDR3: CASSLWQFYEQYF. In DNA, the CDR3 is TGTGCCAGCAGCTTATGGCAGTTCTACGAGCAGTACTTC.

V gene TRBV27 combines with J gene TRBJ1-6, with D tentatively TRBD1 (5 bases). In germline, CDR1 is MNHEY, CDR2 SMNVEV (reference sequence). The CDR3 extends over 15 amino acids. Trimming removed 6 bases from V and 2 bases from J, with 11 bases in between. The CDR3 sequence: CASRPGRTYNSPLHF. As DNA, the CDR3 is TGTGCCAGCAGACCGGGACGGACCTATAATTCACCCCTCCACTTT.

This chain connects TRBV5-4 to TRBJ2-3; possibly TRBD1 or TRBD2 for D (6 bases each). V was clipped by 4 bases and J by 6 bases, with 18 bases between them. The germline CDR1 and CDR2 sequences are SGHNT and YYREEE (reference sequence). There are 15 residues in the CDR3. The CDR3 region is CASSHSSERGDTQYF. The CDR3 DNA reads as TGTGCCAGCAGCCACTCTAGCGAAAGGGGGGATACGCAGTATTTT. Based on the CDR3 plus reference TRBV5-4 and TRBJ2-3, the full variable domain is ETGVTQSPTHLIKTRGQQVTLRCSSQSGHNTVSWYQQALGQGPQFIFQYYREEENGRGNFPPRFSGLQFPNYSSELNVNALELDDSALYLCASSHSSERGDTQYFGPGTRLTVL.

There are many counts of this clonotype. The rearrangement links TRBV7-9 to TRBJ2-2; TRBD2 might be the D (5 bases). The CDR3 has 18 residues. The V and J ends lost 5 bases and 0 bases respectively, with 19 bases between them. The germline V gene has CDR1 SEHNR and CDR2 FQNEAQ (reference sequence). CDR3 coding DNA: TGTGCCAGCAGCCCGGGAAAAGAAATTCTTGCGAACACCGGGGAGCTGTTTTTT. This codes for CASSPGKEILANTGELFF.

Here the CDR3 reads CASSGRGQDSTDTQYF. The DNA of the CDR3 is TGTGCCAGCAGTGGGAGGGGGCAAGACAGCACAGATACGCAGTATTTT. This chain links TRBV6-1 with TRBJ2-3; a weak D match, TRBD1 (7 bases). Germline-derived CDR1 and CDR2 are MNHNS and SASEGT. The CDR3 length is 16 residues. Trimming cost V 4 bases and J 0 bases, with 14 bases left between them.

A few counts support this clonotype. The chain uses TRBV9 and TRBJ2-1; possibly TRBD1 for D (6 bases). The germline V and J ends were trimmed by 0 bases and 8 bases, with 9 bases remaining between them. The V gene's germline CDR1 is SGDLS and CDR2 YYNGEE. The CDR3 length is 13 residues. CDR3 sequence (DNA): TGTGCCAGCAGCGTAGGAGGGGGTGATGAGCAGTTCTTC. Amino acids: CASSVGGGDEQFF.

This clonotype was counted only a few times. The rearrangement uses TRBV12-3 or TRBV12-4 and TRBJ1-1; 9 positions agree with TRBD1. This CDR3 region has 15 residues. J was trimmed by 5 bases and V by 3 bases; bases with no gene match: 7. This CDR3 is CASSFPGTGLTEAFF. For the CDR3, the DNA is TGTGCCAGCAGTTTCCCCGGGACAGGGTTGACTGAAGCTTTCTTT.

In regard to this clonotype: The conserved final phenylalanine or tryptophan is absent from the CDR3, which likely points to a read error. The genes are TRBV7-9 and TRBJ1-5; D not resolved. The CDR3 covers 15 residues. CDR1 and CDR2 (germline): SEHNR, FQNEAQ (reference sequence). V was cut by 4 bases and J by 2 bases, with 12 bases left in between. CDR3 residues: CASSSDLEGNQPQHS. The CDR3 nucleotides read TGTGCCAGCAGCTCGGACCTGGAGGGCAATCAGCCCCAGCATTCT.

CDR3: CASSETGLGDTQYF. The CDR3 bases are TGTGCCAGCAGCGAAACAGGGTTGGGAGATACGCAGTATTTT. The chain uses TRBV14 and TRBJ2-3, with a tentative D call TRBD1 (6 bases). There are 14 residues in the CDR3. V was trimmed by 5 bases and J by 5 bases, leaving 14 bases between them. Germline V gives CDR1 SGHDN, CDR2 FVKESK.

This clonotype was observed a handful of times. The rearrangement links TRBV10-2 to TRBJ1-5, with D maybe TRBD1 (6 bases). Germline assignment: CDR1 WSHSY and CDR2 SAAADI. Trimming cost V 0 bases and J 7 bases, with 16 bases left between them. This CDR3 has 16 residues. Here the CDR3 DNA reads TGCGCCAGCAGTGAGTCGAACAGGGTTTCTTACCAGCCCCAGCATTTT. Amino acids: CASSESNRVSYQPQHF.

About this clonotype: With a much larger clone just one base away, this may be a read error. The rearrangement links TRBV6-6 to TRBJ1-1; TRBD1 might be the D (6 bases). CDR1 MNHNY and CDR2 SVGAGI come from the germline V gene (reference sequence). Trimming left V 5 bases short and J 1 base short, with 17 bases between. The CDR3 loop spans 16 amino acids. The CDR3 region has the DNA TGTGCCAGCAGTAGTCCCGGGACAATCTCGAACACTGAAGCTTTCTTT. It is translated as CASSSPGTISNTEAFF.

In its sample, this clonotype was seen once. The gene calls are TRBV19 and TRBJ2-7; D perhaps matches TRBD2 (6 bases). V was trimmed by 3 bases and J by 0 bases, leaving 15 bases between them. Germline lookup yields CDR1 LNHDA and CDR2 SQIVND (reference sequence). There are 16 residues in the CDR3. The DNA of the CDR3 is TGTGCCAGTAGTATGGGAAGTAGCGGTATCTCCTACGAGCAGTACTTC. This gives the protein CASSMGSSGISYEQYF.

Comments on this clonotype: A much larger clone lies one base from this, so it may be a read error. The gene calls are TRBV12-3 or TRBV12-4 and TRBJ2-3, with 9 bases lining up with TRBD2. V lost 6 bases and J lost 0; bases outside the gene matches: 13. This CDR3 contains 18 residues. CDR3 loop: CASSLAGGLSSSTDTQYF. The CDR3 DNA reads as TGTGCCAGCAGCCTTGCGGGGGGGCTTTCCTCTAGCACAGATACGCAGTATTTT.

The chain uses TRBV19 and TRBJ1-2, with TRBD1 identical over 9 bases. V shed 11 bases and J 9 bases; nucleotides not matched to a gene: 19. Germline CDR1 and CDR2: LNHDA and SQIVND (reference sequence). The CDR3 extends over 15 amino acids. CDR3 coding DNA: TGTGCCGGGACCCTCAAAGGGACAGGGAACTCCTGCTACACCTTC. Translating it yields CAGTLKGTGNSCYTF.

The CDR3 coding sequence is TGTGCCAGCAGAACAGGGGATCCGGGGGGGACCCGGGAGCAGTTCTTC. Translation gives CASRTGDPGGTREQFF. The chain uses TRBV6-6 and TRBJ2-1; D may be TRBD2 (8 bases). The V and J ends lost 6 bases and 10 bases respectively, with 25 bases between them. Per the germline V gene, CDR1 is MNHNY and CDR2 is SVGAGI (reference sequence). This CDR3 has 16 amino acids.

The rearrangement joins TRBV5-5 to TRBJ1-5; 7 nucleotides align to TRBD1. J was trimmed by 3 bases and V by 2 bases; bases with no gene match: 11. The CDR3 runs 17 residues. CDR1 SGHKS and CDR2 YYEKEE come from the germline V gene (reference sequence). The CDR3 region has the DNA TGTGCCAGCAGCTTTGGGACAGTGATTGCATTCAATCAGCCCCAGCATTTT. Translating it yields CASSFGTVIAFNQPQHF.

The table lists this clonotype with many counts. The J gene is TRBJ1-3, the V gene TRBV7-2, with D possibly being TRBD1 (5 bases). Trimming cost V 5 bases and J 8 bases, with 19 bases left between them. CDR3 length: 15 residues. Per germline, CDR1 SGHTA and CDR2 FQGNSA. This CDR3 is CASSENEWGGYTIYF. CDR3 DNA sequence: TGTGCCAGCAGCGAAAATGAATGGGGCGGATACACCATATATTTT.